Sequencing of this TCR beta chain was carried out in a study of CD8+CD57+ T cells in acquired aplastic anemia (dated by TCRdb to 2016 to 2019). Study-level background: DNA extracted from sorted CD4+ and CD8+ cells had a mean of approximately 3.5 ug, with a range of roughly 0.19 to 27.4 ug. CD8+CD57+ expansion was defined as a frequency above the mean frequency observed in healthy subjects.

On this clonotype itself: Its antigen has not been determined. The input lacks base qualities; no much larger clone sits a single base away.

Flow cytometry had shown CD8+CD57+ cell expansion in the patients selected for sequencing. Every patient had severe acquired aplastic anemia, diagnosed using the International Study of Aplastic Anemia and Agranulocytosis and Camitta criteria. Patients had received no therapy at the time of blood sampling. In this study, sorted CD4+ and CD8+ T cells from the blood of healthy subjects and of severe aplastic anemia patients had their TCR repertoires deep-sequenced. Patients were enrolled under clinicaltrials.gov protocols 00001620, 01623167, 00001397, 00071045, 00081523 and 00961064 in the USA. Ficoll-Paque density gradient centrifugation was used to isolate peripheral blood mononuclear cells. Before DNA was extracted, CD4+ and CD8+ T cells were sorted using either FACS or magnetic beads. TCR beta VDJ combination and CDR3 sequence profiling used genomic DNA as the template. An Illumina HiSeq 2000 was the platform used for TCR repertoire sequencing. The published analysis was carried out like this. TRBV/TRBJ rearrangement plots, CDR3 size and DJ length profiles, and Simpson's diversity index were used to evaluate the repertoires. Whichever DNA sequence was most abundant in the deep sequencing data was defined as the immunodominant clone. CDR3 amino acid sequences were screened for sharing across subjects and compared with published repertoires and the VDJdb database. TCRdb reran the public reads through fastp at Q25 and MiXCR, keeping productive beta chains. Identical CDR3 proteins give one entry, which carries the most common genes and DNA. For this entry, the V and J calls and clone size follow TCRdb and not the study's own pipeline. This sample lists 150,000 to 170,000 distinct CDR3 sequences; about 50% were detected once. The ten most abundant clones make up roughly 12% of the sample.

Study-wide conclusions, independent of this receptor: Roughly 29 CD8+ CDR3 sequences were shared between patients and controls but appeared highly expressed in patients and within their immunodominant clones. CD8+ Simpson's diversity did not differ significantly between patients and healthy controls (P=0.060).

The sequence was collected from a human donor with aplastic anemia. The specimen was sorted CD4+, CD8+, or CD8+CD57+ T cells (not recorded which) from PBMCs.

The CDR3 protein sequence reads: CASSGKRGGFLYF. The bases are TGCGCCAGCAGTGGGAAGCGGGGGGGCTTCCTGTACTTC. This chain is built from TRBV10-1 and TRBJ2-4; 10 central bases correspond to TRBD2. The CDR3 starts with the cysteine, ends with the phenylalanine, and has 13 residues. The read is trimmed to its CDR3 DNA, 39 bases read in frame from base 1. The germline V gene encodes CDR1 WNHNN and CDR2 SYGVQD (reference sequence). Germline trimming: 4 bases from V, 15 bases from J; junction bases outside gene matches: 9.